This T cell receptor (beta chain) is drawn from a study of T cell responses to AZD1222 COVID-19 vaccine. Study results and caveats: It was only a handful of AZD1222 recipients who were seropositive at baseline. Clonal diversity was possibly underestimated; the donors were predominantly white British and more often female. A reported finding is that nearly half of spike-specific TCRs target unmutated variant regions.

As for this clone: What it recognizes is unknown.

Using immunoSEQ multiplex PCR, the repertoire was profiled, and TCRdb retains in-frame clones only, with some absent. The sample holds 93,000 or so clones, around 91% seen once. The sample was peripheral blood, taken on day 0 of AZD1222 vaccination. This clonotype originated in an adult in good health.

The CDR3 region has the DNA TGTGCCAGCAGCTCCCCGGGAGGGTTTGATATGAACACTGAAGCTTTCTTT. Its protein product is CASSSPGGFDMNTEAFF. The J gene is TRBJ1-1, the V gene TRBV28; the D is unclear. Trimming pared 6 bases from V and 0 bases from J, leaving 20 bases between. Germline V CDR1 and CDR2: MDHEN, SYDVKM. CDR3 size: 17 residues.